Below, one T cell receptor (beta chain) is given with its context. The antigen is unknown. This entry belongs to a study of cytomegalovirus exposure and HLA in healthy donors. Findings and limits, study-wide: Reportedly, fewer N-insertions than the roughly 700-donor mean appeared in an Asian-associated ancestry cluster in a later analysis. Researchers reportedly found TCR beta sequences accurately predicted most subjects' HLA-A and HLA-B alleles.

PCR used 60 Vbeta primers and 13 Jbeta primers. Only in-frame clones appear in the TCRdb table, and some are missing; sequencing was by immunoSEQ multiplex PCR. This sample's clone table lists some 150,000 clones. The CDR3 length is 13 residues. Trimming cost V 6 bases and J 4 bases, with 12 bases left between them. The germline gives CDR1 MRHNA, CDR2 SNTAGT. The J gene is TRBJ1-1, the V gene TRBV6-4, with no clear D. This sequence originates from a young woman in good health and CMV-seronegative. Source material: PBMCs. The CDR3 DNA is TGTGCCAGCAGACCCCTGCGAGGCACTGAAGCTTTCTTT. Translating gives CASRPLRGTEAFF.